This T cell receptor beta chain was captured by sequencing in a study of lymphopenia after photon versus proton radiotherapy. Trimming pared 4 bases from V and 5 bases from J, leaving 13 bases between. Germline CDR1 reads SGHRS; CDR2 reads YFSETQ. CDR3 length equals 14 residues. Data came from immunoSEQ multiplex PCR; TCRdb stores just in-frame clones and leaves some out. The repertoire holds roughly 8,300 clones, around 90% seen once, with 20% to 25% in the top ten. Source: peripheral blood, taken from a patient treated with photon-based radiotherapy. The rearrangement links TRBV5-1 to TRBJ2-1; tentative D call: TRBD1 (6 bases). The receptor was isolated from an elderly man with cholangiocarcinoma. This CDR3 is CASSVLQGDNEQFF. In nucleotides, the CDR3 is TGCGCCAGCAGCGTTCTACAGGGAGACAATGAGCAGTTCTTC.